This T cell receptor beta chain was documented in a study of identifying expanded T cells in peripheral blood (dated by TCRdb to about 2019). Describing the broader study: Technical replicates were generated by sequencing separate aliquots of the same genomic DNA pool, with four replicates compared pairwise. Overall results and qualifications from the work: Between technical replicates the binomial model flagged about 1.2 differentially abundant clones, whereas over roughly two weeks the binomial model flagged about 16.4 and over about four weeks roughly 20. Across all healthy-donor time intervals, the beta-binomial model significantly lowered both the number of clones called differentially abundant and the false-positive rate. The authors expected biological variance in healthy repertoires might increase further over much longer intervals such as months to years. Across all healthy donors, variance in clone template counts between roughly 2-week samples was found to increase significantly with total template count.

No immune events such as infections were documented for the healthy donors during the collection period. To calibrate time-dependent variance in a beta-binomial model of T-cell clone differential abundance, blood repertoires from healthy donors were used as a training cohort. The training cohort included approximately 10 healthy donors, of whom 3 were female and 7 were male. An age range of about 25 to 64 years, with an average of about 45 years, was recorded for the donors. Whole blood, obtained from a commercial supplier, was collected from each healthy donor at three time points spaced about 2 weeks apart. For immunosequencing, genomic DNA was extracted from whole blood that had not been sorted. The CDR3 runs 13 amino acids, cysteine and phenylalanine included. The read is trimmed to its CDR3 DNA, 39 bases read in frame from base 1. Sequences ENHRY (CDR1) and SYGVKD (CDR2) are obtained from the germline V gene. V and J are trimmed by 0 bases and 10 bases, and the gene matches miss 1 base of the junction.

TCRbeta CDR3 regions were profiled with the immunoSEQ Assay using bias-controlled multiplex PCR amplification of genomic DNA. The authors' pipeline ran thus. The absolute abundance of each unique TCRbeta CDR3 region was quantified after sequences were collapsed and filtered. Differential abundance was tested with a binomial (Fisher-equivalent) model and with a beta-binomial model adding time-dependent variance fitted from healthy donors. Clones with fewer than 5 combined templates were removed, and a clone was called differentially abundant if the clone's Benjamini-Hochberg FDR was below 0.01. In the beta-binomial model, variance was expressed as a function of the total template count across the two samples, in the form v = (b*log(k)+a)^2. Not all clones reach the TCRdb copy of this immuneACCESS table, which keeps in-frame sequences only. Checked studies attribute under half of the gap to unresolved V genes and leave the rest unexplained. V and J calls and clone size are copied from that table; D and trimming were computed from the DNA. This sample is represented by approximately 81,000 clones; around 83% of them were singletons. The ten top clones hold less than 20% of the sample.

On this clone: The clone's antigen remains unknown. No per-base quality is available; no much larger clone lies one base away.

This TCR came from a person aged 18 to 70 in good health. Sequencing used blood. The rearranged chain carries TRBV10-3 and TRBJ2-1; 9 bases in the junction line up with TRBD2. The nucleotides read TGTGCCATCAGTGAGTCCCTAGCGGGAGAGCAGTTCTTC. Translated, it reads CAISESLAGEQFF.